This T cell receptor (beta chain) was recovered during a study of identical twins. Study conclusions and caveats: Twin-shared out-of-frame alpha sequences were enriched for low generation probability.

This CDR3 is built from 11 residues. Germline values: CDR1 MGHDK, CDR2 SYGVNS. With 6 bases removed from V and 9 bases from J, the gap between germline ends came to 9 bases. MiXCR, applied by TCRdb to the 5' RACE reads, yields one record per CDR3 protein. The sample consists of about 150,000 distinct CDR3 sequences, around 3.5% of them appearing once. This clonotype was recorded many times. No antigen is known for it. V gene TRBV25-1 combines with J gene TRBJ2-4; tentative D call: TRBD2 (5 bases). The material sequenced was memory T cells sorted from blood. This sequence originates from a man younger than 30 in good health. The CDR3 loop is CASSGIGIQYF. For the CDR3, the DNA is TGTGCCAGCAGCGGGATTGGCATTCAGTACTTC.